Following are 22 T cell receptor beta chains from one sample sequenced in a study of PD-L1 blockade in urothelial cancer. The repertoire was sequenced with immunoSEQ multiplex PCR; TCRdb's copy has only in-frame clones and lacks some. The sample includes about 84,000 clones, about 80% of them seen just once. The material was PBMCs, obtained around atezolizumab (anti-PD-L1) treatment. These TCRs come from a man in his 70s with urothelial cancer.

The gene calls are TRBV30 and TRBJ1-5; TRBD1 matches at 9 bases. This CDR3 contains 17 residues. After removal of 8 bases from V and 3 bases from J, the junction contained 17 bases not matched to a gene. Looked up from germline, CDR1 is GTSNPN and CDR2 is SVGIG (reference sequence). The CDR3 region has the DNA TGTGCCCGCCGAGGACAGGGGTTTTGGAGTAACAATCAGCCCCAGCATTTT. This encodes CARRGQGFWSNNQPQHF.

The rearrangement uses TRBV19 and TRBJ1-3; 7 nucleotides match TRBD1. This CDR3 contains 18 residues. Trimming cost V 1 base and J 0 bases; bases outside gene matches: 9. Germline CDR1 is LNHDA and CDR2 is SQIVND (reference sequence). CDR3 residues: CASSIGGTAGLSGNTIYF. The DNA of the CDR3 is TGTGCCAGTAGTATAGGAGGGACAGCTGGCCTCTCTGGAAACACCATATATTTT. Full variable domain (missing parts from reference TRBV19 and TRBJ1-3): DGGITQSPKYLFRKEGQNVTLSCEQNLNHDAMYWYRQDPGQGLRLIYYSQIVNDFQKGDIAEGYSVSREKKESFPLTVTSAQKNPTAFYLCASSIGGTAGLSGNTIYFGEGSWLTVV.

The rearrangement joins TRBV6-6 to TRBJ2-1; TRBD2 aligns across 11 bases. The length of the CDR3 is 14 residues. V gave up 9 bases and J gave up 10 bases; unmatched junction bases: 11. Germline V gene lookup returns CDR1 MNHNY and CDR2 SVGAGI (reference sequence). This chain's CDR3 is CASSGTSGREEQFF. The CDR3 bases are TGTGCCAGTTCGGGTACTAGCGGGAGAGAAGAGCAGTTCTTC.

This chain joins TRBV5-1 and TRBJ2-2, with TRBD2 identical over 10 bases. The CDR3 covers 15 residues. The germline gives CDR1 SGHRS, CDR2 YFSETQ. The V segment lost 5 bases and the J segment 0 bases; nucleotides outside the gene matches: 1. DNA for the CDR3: TGCGCCAGCAGACTAGCGGGGACGAACACCGGGGAGCTGTTTTTT. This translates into CASRLAGTNTGELFF.

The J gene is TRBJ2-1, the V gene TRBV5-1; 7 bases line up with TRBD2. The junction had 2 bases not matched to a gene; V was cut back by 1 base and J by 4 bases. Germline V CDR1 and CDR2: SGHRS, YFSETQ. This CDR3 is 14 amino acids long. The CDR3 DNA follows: TGCGCCAGCAGCTTGCTAGCGGCGTACAATGAGCAGTTCTTC. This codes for CASSLLAAYNEQFF.

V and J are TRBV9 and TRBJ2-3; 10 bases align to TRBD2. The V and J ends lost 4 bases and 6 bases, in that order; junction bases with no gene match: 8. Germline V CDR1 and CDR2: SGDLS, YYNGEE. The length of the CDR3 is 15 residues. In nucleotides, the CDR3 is TGTGCCAGCAGCTTCTCTAGCGGGGGCGGGGATACGCAGTATTTT. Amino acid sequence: CASSFSSGGGDTQYF.

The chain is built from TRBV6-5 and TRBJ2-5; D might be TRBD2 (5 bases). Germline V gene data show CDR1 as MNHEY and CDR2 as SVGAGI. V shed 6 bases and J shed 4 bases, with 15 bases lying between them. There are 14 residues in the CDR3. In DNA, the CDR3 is TGTGCCAGCAGCCGCGGACTGGGCGGAGAGACCCAGTACTTC. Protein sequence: CASSRGLGGETQYF.

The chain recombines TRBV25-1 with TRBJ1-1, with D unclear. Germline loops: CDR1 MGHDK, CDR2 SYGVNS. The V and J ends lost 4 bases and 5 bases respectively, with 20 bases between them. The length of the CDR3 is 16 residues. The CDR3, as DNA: TGTGCCAGCAGTGGGAGAACGGCGGAACGGGAAACTGAAGCTTTCTTT. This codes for CASSGRTAERETEAFF.

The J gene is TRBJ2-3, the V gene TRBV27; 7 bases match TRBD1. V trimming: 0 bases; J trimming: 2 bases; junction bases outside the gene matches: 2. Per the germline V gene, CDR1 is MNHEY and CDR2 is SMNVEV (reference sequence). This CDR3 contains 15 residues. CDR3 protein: CASSLSRGLTDTQYF. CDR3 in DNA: TGTGCCAGCAGTTTATCAAGGGGGCTCACAGATACGCAGTATTTT.

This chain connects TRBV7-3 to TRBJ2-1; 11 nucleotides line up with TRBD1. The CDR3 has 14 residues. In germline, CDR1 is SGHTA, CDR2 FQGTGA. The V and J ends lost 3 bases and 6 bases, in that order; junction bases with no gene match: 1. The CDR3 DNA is TGTGCCAGCAGCTTGGGACAGGGGGTCAATGAGCAGTTCTTC. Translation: CASSLGQGVNEQFF.

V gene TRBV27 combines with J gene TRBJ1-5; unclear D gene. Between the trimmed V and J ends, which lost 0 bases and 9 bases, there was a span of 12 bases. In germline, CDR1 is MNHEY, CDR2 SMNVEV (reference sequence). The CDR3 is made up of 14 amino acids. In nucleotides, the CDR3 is TGTGCCAGCAGTTTATCCTCGGTGCATGGGCCCCAGCATTTT. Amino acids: CASSLSSVHGPQHF.

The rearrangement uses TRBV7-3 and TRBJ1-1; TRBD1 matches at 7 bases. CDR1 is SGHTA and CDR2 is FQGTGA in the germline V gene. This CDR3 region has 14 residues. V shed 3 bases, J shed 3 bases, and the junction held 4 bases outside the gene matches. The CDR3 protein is CASSFKGADTEAFF. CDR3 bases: TGTGCCAGCAGCTTCAAGGGGGCGGACACTGAAGCTTTCTTT.

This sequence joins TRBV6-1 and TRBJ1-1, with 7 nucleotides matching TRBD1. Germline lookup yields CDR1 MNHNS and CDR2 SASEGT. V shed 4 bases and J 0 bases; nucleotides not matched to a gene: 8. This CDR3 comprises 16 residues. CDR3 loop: CASSGYRGSVNTEAFF. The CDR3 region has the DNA TGTGCCAGCAGTGGCTACAGGGGTAGTGTGAACACTGAAGCTTTCTTT.

CDR3 coding DNA: TGTGCCAGCAGCCTCCGGGACAGCCCCTCCTACGAGCAGTACTTC. This gives the protein CASSLRDSPSYEQYF. The chain uses TRBV7-8 and TRBJ2-7, with 7 bases fitting TRBD1. V dropped 5 bases and J dropped 0; count of bases not matched to a gene: 7. The CDR3 has 15 residues. Germline CDR1 and CDR2: SGHVS and FQNEAQ.

The chain's CDR3 is CASSPKTGGDEKLFF. The CDR3, as DNA: TGTGCCAGCAGCCCAAAGACAGGGGGCGATGAAAAACTGTTTTTT. V gene TRBV9 combines with J gene TRBJ1-4; 10 bases fit TRBD1. J was trimmed by 6 bases and V by 4 bases; bases with no gene match: 6. There are 15 residues in the CDR3. Germline V gene sequence: CDR1 SGDLS, CDR2 YYNGEE.

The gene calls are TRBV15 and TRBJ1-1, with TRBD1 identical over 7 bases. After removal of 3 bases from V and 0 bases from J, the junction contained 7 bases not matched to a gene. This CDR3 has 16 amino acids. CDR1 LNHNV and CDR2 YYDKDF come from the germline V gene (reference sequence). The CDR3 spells CATSRTGRMMNTEAFF. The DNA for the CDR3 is TGTGCCACCAGCAGGACAGGGAGGATGATGAACACTGAAGCTTTCTTT.

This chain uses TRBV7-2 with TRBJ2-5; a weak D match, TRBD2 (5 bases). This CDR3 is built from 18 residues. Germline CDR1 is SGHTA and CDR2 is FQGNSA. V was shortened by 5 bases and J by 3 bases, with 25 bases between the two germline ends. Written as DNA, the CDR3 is TGTGCCAGCAGCAATAGCGCAATCCACAGAGCGTTCGAAGAGACCCAGTACTTC. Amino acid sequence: CASSNSAIHRAFEETQYF.

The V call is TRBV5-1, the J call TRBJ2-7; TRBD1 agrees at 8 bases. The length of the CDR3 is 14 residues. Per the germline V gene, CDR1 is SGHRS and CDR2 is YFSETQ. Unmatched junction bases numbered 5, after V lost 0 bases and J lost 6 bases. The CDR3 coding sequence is TGCGCCAGCAGCTTGGCAGGGGGCTACCTCGAGCAGTACTTC. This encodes CASSLAGGYLEQYF.

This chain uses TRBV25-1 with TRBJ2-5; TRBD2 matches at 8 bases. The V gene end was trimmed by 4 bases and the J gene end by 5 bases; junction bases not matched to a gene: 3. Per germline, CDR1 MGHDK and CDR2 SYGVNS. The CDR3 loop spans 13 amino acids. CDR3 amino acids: CASSGGRWETQYF. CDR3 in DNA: TGTGCCAGCAGTGGCGGGAGGTGGGAGACCCAGTACTTC.

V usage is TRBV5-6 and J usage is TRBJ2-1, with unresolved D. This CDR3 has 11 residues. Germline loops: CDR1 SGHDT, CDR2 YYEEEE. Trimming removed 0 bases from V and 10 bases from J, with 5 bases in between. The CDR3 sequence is CASSLVQEQFF. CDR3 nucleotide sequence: TGTGCCAGCAGCTTGGTGCAGGAGCAGTTCTTC.

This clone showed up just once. The DNA of the CDR3 is TGTGCCAGCAGCCCCCGGGGGAACAAAAACATTCAGTACTTC. The encoded protein is CASSPRGNKNIQYF. The gene calls are TRBV5-6 and TRBJ2-4; a possible D gene is TRBD2 (6 bases). The CDR3 has 14 amino acids. The V gene's germline CDR1 is SGHDT and CDR2 YYEEEE. V was pared by 4 bases and J by 3 bases, with 11 bases between. The variable domain in full, completed from reference TRBV5-6 and TRBJ2-4, reads DAGVTQSPTHLIKTRGQQVTLRCSPKSGHDTVSWYQQALGQGPQFIFQYYEEEERQRGNFPDRFSGHQFPNYSSELNVNALLLGDSALYLCASSPRGNKNIQYFGAGTRLSVL.

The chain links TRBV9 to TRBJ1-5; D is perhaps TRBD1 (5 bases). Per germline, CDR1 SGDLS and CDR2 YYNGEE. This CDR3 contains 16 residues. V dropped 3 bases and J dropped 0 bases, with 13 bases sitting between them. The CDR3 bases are TGTGCCAGCAGCGAAGACAGACCTAATAGCAATCAGCCCCAGCATTTT. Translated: CASSEDRPNSNQPQHF.